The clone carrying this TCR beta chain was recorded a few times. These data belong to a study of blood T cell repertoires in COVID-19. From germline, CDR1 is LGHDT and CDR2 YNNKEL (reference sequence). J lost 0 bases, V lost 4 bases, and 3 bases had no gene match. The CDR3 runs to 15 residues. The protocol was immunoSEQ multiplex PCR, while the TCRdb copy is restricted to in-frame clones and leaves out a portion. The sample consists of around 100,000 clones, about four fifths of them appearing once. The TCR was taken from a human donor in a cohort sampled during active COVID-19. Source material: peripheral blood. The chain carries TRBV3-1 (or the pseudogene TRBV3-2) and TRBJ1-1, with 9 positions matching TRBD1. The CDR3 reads CASSPWDRVNTEAFF. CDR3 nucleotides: TGTGCCAGCAGCCCTTGGGACAGGGTGAACACTGAAGCTTTCTTT.